This TCR beta chain originates from a study of T cells in Graves' hyperthyroidism and ophthalmopathy. Amplified TCR beta CDR3 regions derived from RNA transcripts. HTBI primers were employed in a first-round RT-PCR of the TCR CDR3. TCRdb reprocessed the multiplex PCR reads via MiXCR and lists one record per CDR3 protein. The sample yields some 690,000 distinct CDR3 sequences, approximately 15% seen once. This clonotype was seen repeatedly, ten times or more. When ophthalmopathy did not progress within 18 months, Graves' hyperthyroidism was considered stable. The CDR3 spans 12 residues. V dropped 1 base and J dropped 7 bases, with 8 bases sitting between them. Germline assignment: CDR1 WNHNN and CDR2 SYGVQD (reference sequence).

Sequencing input: blood. This TCR was sampled from a man aged 45-65 years with Graves' hyperthyroidism. The rearrangement joins TRBV10-1 to TRBJ2-7; the D is unclear. This CDR3 reads CASSEYRSEQYF. The CDR3 DNA follows: TGCGCCAGCAGTGAGTATCGGAGTGAGCAGTACTTC.